This paragraph reports one T cell receptor (beta chain). V lost 4 bases, J lost 4 bases, and 5 bases stayed unmatched. The CDR3 contains 16 residues. Germline lookup yields CDR1 MNHEY and CDR2 SMNVEV (reference sequence). This specimen belongs to a study of CD8 T cells in Susac syndrome. Random-hexamer reverse transcription was applied to roughly 0.5 to 1 ug RNA. TCRdb used MiXCR to reprocess the immunoSEQ multiplex PCR reads, holding one entry per CDR3 protein. The sample holds under 90,000 distinct CDR3 sequences, around 95% seen once. The receptor comes from a human donor with Susac syndrome. Material for sequencing was CD8+ T cells from PBMCs. The chain recombines TRBV27 with TRBJ2-5; the match to TRBD2 covers 14 bases. This CDR3 is CASSSMGLAGAETQYF. DNA for the CDR3: TGTGCCAGCAGTTCTATGGGACTAGCGGGAGCAGAGACCCAGTACTTC.